Listed below are T cell receptor beta chains from one sample, sequenced in a study of blood T cell repertoires in COVID-19. Only in-frame clones appear in the TCRdb table, and some are missing; sequencing was by immunoSEQ multiplex PCR. The sample gives tens of thousands of clones, roughly three quarters of which show up once; over 2% is in the top ten. The sample was peripheral blood. All receptors come from a man between 65 and 80 years old with COVID-19, enrolled during active disease. Each CDR3 is given with its conserved first and last residue. D genes are given only for firm matches. Clone size appears in some rows only: once, few, many, or a class for an expanded clone.

V gene: TRBV2; D gene: TRBD1; clone size: -; CDR3 length: 12; J gene: TRBJ2-7; CDR3 protein: CASSGTGYEQYF; CDR3 DNA: TGTGCCAGCAGTGGGACAGGCTACGAGCAGTACTTC
V gene: TRBV7-8; D gene: -; clone size: few; CDR3 length: 14; J gene: TRBJ1-2; CDR3 protein: CASSLARADYGYTF; CDR3 DNA: TGTGCCAGCAGCTTAGCCAGGGCTGACTATGGCTACACCTTC
V gene: TRBV4-2; D gene: -; clone size: -; CDR3 length: 16; J gene: TRBJ2-2; CDR3 protein: CASSQEGAGLTGELFF; CDR3 DNA: TGTGCCAGCAGCCAAGAGGGCGCGGGACTCACCGGGGAGCTGTTTTTT
V gene: TRBV19; D gene: -; clone size: once; CDR3 length: 18; J gene: TRBJ1-1; CDR3 protein: CASSTFGAGVHMNTEAFF; CDR3 DNA: TGTGCCAGTAGTACCTTTGGGGCAGGGGTCCACATGAACACTGAAGCTTTCTTT
V gene: TRBV7-9; D gene: TRBD1; clone size: -; CDR3 length: 18; J gene: TRBJ2-6; CDR3 protein: CASSQGTGGHSGANVLTF; CDR3 DNA: TGTGCCAGCAGCCAAGGGACAGGGGGACACTCTGGGGCCAACGTCCTGACTTTC
V gene: TRBV11-2; D gene: TRBD1; clone size: -; CDR3 length: 17; J gene: TRBJ1-3; CDR3 protein: CASSLPFAGGNGNTIYF; CDR3 DNA: TGTGCCAGCAGCTTACCCTTCGCAGGGGGCAATGGAAACACCATATATTTT
V gene: TRBV3-1/TRBV3-2; D gene: -; clone size: -; CDR3 length: 16; J gene: TRBJ1-5; CDR3 protein: CASSNGGGHSNQPQHF; CDR3 DNA: TGTGCCAGCAGCAACGGTGGGGGACATAGCAATCAGCCCCAGCATTTT
V gene: TRBV19; D gene: TRBD1; clone size: few; CDR3 length: 15; J gene: TRBJ1-5; CDR3 protein: CASRTGEGGNQPQHF; CDR3 DNA: TGTGCCAGTAGGACAGGGGAAGGCGGCAATCAGCCCCAGCATTTT
V gene: TRBV28; D gene: -; clone size: -; CDR3 length: 15; J gene: TRBJ1-5; CDR3 protein: CASRQAGNSNQPQHF; CDR3 DNA: TGTGCCAGCAGGCAGGCGGGCAATAGCAATCAGCCCCAGCATTTT
V gene: TRBV5-1; D gene: TRBD1; clone size: few; CDR3 length: 16; J gene: TRBJ2-3; CDR3 protein: CASSSTGGYGTDTQYF; CDR3 DNA: TGCGCCAGCAGCTCGACAGGGGGCTACGGCACAGATACGCAGTATTTT
V gene: TRBV7-2; D gene: -; clone size: once; CDR3 length: 16; J gene: TRBJ2-2; CDR3 protein: CASSLGGSVNTGELFF; CDR3 DNA: TGTGCCAGCAGCTTAGGGGGTAGCGTGAACACCGGGGAGCTGTTTTTT
V gene: TRBV7-9; D gene: TRBD1; clone size: -; CDR3 length: 13; J gene: TRBJ2-7; CDR3 protein: CASRQGAVYEQYF; CDR3 DNA: TGTGCCAGCAGGCAGGGGGCGGTCTACGAGCAGTACTTC
V gene: TRBV11-1; D gene: -; clone size: -; CDR3 length: 12; J gene: TRBJ2-1; CDR3 protein: CASSSDYVVQFF; CDR3 DNA: TGTGCCAGCAGCTCCGACTATGTGGTACAGTTCTTC
V gene: TRBV7-9; D gene: -; clone size: -; CDR3 length: 13; J gene: TRBJ2-3; CDR3 protein: CASSFPGVDTQYF; CDR3 DNA: TGTGCCAGCAGCTTTCCAGGGGTGGATACGCAGTATTTT
V gene: TRBV27; D gene: -; clone size: few; CDR3 length: 12; J gene: TRBJ1-2; CDR3 protein: CASGLPGGPPTF; CDR3 DNA: TGTGCCAGCGGGTTACCCGGGGGGCCCCCCACCTTC
V gene: TRBV2; D gene: -; clone size: -; CDR3 length: 15; J gene: TRBJ1-6; CDR3 protein: CASSQWSGENSPLHF; CDR3 DNA: TGTGCCAGCAGCCAATGGTCGGGGGAGAATTCACCCCTCCACTTT
V gene: TRBV4-2; D gene: -; clone size: once; CDR3 length: 15; J gene: TRBJ1-5; CDR3 protein: CASSQEGPEGQPQHF; CDR3 DNA: TGTGCCAGCAGCCAAGAGGGTCCTGAGGGTCAGCCCCAGCATTTT
V gene: TRBV24-1; D gene: -; clone size: -; CDR3 length: 14; J gene: TRBJ1-5; CDR3 protein: CATRSGGRGQPQHF; CDR3 DNA: TGTGCCACCCGGAGTGGGGGGAGGGGTCAGCCCCAGCATTTT
V gene: TRBV3-1/TRBV3-2; D gene: -; clone size: -; CDR3 length: 15; J gene: TRBJ2-1; CDR3 protein: CASSQGAGTYNEQFF; CDR3 DNA: TGTGCCAGCAGCCAAGGGGCAGGTACCTACAATGAGCAGTTCTTC
V gene: TRBV6-1; D gene: -; clone size: -; CDR3 length: 16; J gene: TRBJ1-3; CDR3 protein: CASSEIQASTGNTIYF; CDR3 DNA: TGTGCCAGCAGTGAAATCCAGGCTTCGACTGGAAACACCATATATTTT
V gene: TRBV29-1; D gene: -; clone size: -; CDR3 length: 12; J gene: TRBJ1-1; CDR3 protein: CSVAGRVTEAFF; CDR3 DNA: TGCAGCGTGGCCGGCAGGGTTACTGAAGCTTTCTTT
V gene: TRBV4-3; D gene: -; clone size: -; CDR3 length: 16; J gene: TRBJ2-2; CDR3 protein: CASSQAGGGNTGELFF; CDR3 DNA: TGCGCCAGCAGCCAAGCCGGAGGCGGCAACACCGGGGAGCTGTTTTTT
V gene: TRBV6-1; D gene: TRBD2; clone size: -; CDR3 length: 18; J gene: TRBJ2-1; CDR3 protein: CASSERLGSGRAVNEQFF; CDR3 DNA: TGTGCCAGCAGTGAACGACTGGGTAGCGGGAGGGCGGTCAATGAGCAGTTCTTC
V gene: TRBV4-2; D gene: TRBD2; clone size: few; CDR3 length: 16; J gene: TRBJ2-1; CDR3 protein: CASSDRLAGSYNEQFF; CDR3 DNA: TGTGCCAGCAGCGATCGACTAGCGGGCTCCTACAATGAGCAGTTCTTC
V gene: TRBV30; D gene: -; clone size: -; CDR3 length: 13; J gene: TRBJ2-7; CDR3 protein: CAWSVRGSDEQYF; CDR3 DNA: TGTGCCTGGAGTGTAAGGGGTTCGGACGAGCAGTACTTC
V gene: TRBV28; D gene: -; clone size: few; CDR3 length: 15; J gene: TRBJ2-3; CDR3 protein: CASSPQGSGTDTQYF; CDR3 DNA: TGTGCCAGCAGTCCCCAGGGATCCGGCACAGATACGCAGTATTTT
V gene: TRBV5-1; D gene: -; clone size: -; CDR3 length: 15; J gene: TRBJ2-7; CDR3 protein: CASSSGQGGTYEQYF; CDR3 DNA: TGCGCCAGCAGCTCGGGGCAGGGCGGGACCTACGAGCAGTACTTC
V gene: TRBV25-1; D gene: -; clone size: once; CDR3 length: 15; J gene: TRBJ2-7; CDR3 protein: CASSPSGGAIYEQYF; CDR3 DNA: TGTGCCAGCAGTCCCAGTGGGGGGGCGATCTACGAGCAGTACTTC
V gene: TRBV11-3; D gene: -; clone size: -; CDR3 length: 17; J gene: TRBJ2-1; CDR3 protein: CASSHRGSSGDYNEQFF; CDR3 DNA: TGTGCCAGCAGCCACCGGGGGTCGAGCGGAGACTACAATGAGCAGTTCTTC
V gene: TRBV5-1; D gene: TRBD1; clone size: -; CDR3 length: 14; J gene: TRBJ2-7; CDR3 protein: CASSLPGQGGEQYF; CDR3 DNA: TGCGCCAGCAGCCTCCCGGGACAGGGCGGCGAGCAGTACTTC
V gene: TRBV7-9; D gene: TRBD1; clone size: -; CDR3 length: 15; J gene: TRBJ2-1; CDR3 protein: CASSSAGTGVNEQFF; CDR3 DNA: TGTGCCAGCAGCTCCGCCGGGACAGGGGTGAATGAGCAGTTCTTC
V gene: TRBV4-3; D gene: TRBD2; clone size: -; CDR3 length: 16; J gene: TRBJ2-7; CDR3 protein: CASSQDIGTSSYEQYF; CDR3 DNA: TGCGCCAGCAGCCAGGATATAGGGACTAGCTCCTACGAGCAGTACTTC
V gene: TRBV21-1; D gene: -; clone size: -; CDR3 length: 14; J gene: TRBJ2-7; CDR3 protein: CARLGTGGNCEQYF; CDR3 DNA: TGTGCCAGATTAGGGACAGGGGGAAACTGCGAGCAGTACTTC
V gene: TRBV5-6; D gene: TRBD2; clone size: -; CDR3 length: 15; J gene: TRBJ2-7; CDR3 protein: CASSLGPTAGGEQYF; CDR3 DNA: TGTGCCAGCAGCTTGGGACCGACGGCGGGGGGTGAGCAGTACTTC
V gene: TRBV27; D gene: -; clone size: once; CDR3 length: 14; J gene: TRBJ2-5; CDR3 protein: CASSFRGRLETQYF; CDR3 DNA: TGTGCCAGCAGTTTTAGGGGCAGGTTGGAGACCCAGTACTTC
V gene: TRBV7-2; D gene: -; clone size: -; CDR3 length: 13; J gene: TRBJ1-2; CDR3 protein: CASSAGSNYGYTF; CDR3 DNA: TGTGCCAGCAGCGCCGGTTCTAACTATGGCTACACCTTC
V gene: TRBV5-1; D gene: -; clone size: -; CDR3 length: 11; J gene: TRBJ2-2; CDR3 protein: CASSTSGELFF; CDR3 DNA: TGCGCCAGCAGCACTAGCGGGGAGCTGTTTTTT
V gene: TRBV5-6; D gene: -; clone size: -; CDR3 length: 14; J gene: TRBJ2-7; CDR3 protein: CASSLGSATYEQYF; CDR3 DNA: TGTGCCAGCAGCTTGGGTTCCGCGACCTACGAGCAGTACTTC
V gene: TRBV29-1; D gene: -; clone size: -; CDR3 length: 12; J gene: TRBJ1-3; CDR3 protein: CSAGPDGNTIYF; CDR3 DNA: TGCAGCGCTGGGCCGGATGGAAACACCATATATTTT
V gene: TRBV30; D gene: -; clone size: -; CDR3 length: 15; J gene: TRBJ1-3; CDR3 protein: CAWSAGGTLSNTIYF; CDR3 DNA: TGTGCCTGGAGTGCCGGGGGTACTCTGTCAAACACCATATATTTT
V gene: TRBV6-2/TRBV6-3; D gene: -; clone size: -; CDR3 length: 15; J gene: TRBJ2-3; CDR3 protein: CASSFFRDGTDTQYF; CDR3 DNA: TGTGCCAGCAGTTTCTTCCGGGATGGCACAGATACGCAGTATTTT
V gene: TRBV4-1; D gene: TRBD1; clone size: -; CDR3 length: 13; J gene: TRBJ1-5; CDR3 protein: CASSQDNRGTQHF; CDR3 DNA: TGCGCCAGCAGCCAAGATAACAGGGGAACTCAGCATTTT
V gene: TRBV4-3; D gene: -; clone size: few; CDR3 length: 18; J gene: TRBJ1-2; CDR3 protein: CASSQDLLGQGGGSGYTF; CDR3 DNA: TGCGCCAGCAGCCAAGATTTGCTAGGGCAGGGCGGGGGTAGTGGCTACACCTTC
V gene: TRBV27; D gene: -; clone size: -; CDR3 length: 11; J gene: TRBJ2-7; CDR3 protein: CASSSRQVRYF; CDR3 DNA: TGTGCCAGCAGTTCAAGACAGGTCCGGTACTTC
V gene: TRBV7-9; D gene: TRBD2; clone size: many; CDR3 length: 15; J gene: TRBJ2-3; CDR3 protein: CASQGLAGGADTQYF; CDR3 DNA: TGTGCCAGCCAGGGGCTAGCGGGAGGGGCAGATACGCAGTATTTT
V gene: TRBV7-3; D gene: -; clone size: -; CDR3 length: 14; J gene: TRBJ1-1; CDR3 protein: CASSLGHSNTEAFF; CDR3 DNA: TGTGCCAGCAGCTTAGGCCATTCGAACACTGAAGCTTTCTTT
V gene: TRBV3-1/TRBV3-2; D gene: TRBD2; clone size: once; CDR3 length: 16; J gene: TRBJ2-1; CDR3 protein: CASSQGLAGVQNEQFF; CDR3 DNA: TGTGCCAGCAGCCAAGGACTAGCGGGAGTTCAAAATGAGCAGTTCTTC
V gene: TRBV28; D gene: -; clone size: -; CDR3 length: 16; J gene: TRBJ2-7; CDR3 protein: CASSERTGRGAYEQYF; CDR3 DNA: TGTGCCAGCAGCGAAAGAACGGGCCGGGGTGCCTACGAGCAGTACTTC
V gene: TRBV5-1; D gene: TRBD1; clone size: once; CDR3 length: 16; J gene: TRBJ1-3; CDR3 protein: CASSLEGQGTGNTIYF; CDR3 DNA: TGCGCCAGCAGCTTGGAAGGACAGGGGACTGGAAACACCATATATTTT
V gene: TRBV4-3; D gene: TRBD1; clone size: -; CDR3 length: 15; J gene: TRBJ1-1; CDR3 protein: CASSQDRDVSTEAFF; CDR3 DNA: TGCGCCAGCAGCCAGGACAGGGACGTGAGCACTGAAGCTTTCTTT
V gene: TRBV27; D gene: TRBD2; clone size: -; CDR3 length: 16; J gene: TRBJ2-3; CDR3 protein: CASSLGLIAGADTQYF; CDR3 DNA: TGTGCCAGCAGTTTAGGACTTATAGCGGGAGCAGATACGCAGTATTTT
V gene: TRBV19; D gene: TRBD2; clone size: -; CDR3 length: 19; J gene: TRBJ2-1; CDR3 protein: CASSIVGLAGVGSYNEQFF; CDR3 DNA: TGTGCCAGTAGTATAGTAGGACTAGCGGGGGTGGGCTCCTACAATGAGCAGTTCTTC